Following are 20 T cell receptor beta chains from one sample sequenced in a study of prognosis after radiotherapy for stage I lung cancer. Genomic DNA was the source, and TCR beta CDR3 was amplified from it by two-round multiplex PCR. It was primers specific to each TRBV and TRBJ gene that first-round PCR used. TCRdb reprocessed the multiplex PCR reads with MiXCR, giving one entry per CDR3 protein. This repertoire shows tens of thousands of distinct CDR3 sequences, 26% found once; its top ten account for 7.5%. This specimen consisted of PBMCs, obtained before or after stereotactic body radiation therapy (not recorded which). The source is a donor over 45 with non-small cell lung cancer.

Regarding this clonotype: Relative to the germline gene, one junction end is altered; a read error may explain this. V and J are TRBV6-5 and TRBJ2-7; 7 nucleotides agree with TRBD1. Germline-derived CDR1 and CDR2 are MNHEY and SVGAGI. This CDR3 comprises 16 residues. CDR3 protein: CTSSSTGEGAGYEQYF. The CDR3 nucleotides are TGTACCAGCAGTTCCACAGGTGAGGGGGCTGGCTACGAGCAGTACTTC.

V is TRBV3-1 and J is TRBJ1-2; no definite D call. Trimming left V 4 bases short and J 2 bases short, with 14 bases between. Germline V lookup: CDR1 LGHDT, CDR2 YNNKEL (reference sequence). The CDR3 has 15 amino acids. This chain's CDR3 is CASSPPGPGNYGYTF. As DNA, the CDR3 is TGTGCCAGCAGCCCTCCCGGGCCCGGGAACTATGGCTACACCTTC.

Remarks on this clonotype: The junction departs from germline at one end; a sequencing error may be responsible. CDR3 residues: CTSSPRPAVATDTQYF. The DNA of the CDR3 is TGTACCAGCAGCCCCCGTCCAGCGGTGGCTACAGATACGCAGTATTTT. This chain uses TRBV7-6 with TRBJ2-3; possibly TRBD2 for D (5 bases). CDR3 size: 16 residues. Germline lookup yields CDR1 SGHVS and CDR2 FNYEAQ.

This clonotype was counted ten times or more. V gene TRBV29-1 combines with J gene TRBJ2-7; 7 bases are shared with TRBD1. CDR3 size: 16 residues. The V and J ends lost 4 bases and 5 bases, in that order; junction bases with no gene match: 17. In germline, CDR1 is SQVTM, CDR2 ANQGSEA. DNA for the CDR3: TGCAGCGTTGCCCGACAGGGTTCGGGATTTGACGACGAGCAGTACTTC. Translating gives CSVARQGSGFDDEQYF.

The table lists this clonotype with many counts. This chain links TRBV12-3 or TRBV12-4 with TRBJ1-1; 8 positions agree with TRBD1. This CDR3 is 14 amino acids long. Germline trimming cut 3 bases from V and 5 bases from J; bases unmatched to any gene: 5. This CDR3 is CASSLDRVYTEAFF. CDR3 nucleotides: TGTGCCAGCAGTTTGGACAGGGTGTATACTGAAGCTTTCTTT.

The table lists this clonotype with many counts. The CDR3 DNA sequence: TGCAGCGTTATATTAGCGGGGGGGCTGTTCTTC. Protein product: CSVILAGGLFF. The chain uses TRBV29-1 and TRBJ2-1, with 11 bases lining up with TRBD2. V lost 5 bases to trimming and J lost 15 bases; unmatched junction nucleotides: 6. The CDR3 consists of 11 residues. Germline V lookup: CDR1 SQVTM, CDR2 ANQGSEA.

In the case of this clonotype: A far larger clone lies a single base away; this is likely a read error. The genes are TRBV6-4 and TRBJ2-6; the D gene could be TRBD1 or TRBD2 (6 bases each). CDR1 MRHNA and CDR2 SNTAGT come from the germline V gene. This CDR3 contains 15 residues. CDR3 coding DNA: TGTGCCAGCAGTTACGGGGGCTCTGTGGCCAACGTCCTGACTTTC. Amino acids: CASSYGGSVANVLTF.

This clonotype came up a few times. This rearrangement joins TRBV12-3 or TRBV12-4 to TRBJ1-1; D is perhaps TRBD1 (5 bases). The CDR3 totals 13 residues. Between the trimmed V and J ends, which lost 4 bases and 5 bases, there was a span of 11 bases. CDR3 loop: CASSYGGGTEAFF. The CDR3 region has the DNA TGTGCCAGCAGTTACGGGGGGGGGACTGAAGCTTTCTTT.

With respect to this clonotype: A much bigger clone sits one base away, suggesting this may be a read error. The rearrangement links TRBV7-9 to TRBJ2-5; 8 nucleotides agree with TRBD1. The CDR3 is made up of 17 amino acids. J lost 4 bases, V lost 5 bases, and 15 bases had no gene match. In germline, CDR1 is SEHNR, CDR2 FQNEAQ (reference sequence). CDR3 nucleotide sequence: TGTGCCAGCAGCGCGCGATTGGGCAGGGGGCTTCGAGAGACCCAGTACTTC. This translates into CASSARLGRGLRETQYF.

This clonotype was detected many times. The rearrangement uses TRBV28 and TRBJ1-2; 8 positions match TRBD1. This CDR3 is 17 amino acids long. Germline CDR1 is MDHEN and CDR2 is SYDVKM. Losses at the gene ends were 5 bases for V and 0 bases for J; bases not matched to a gene: 11. CDR3 sequence reads: CASSASWTGHSNYGYTF. CDR3 DNA sequence: TGTGCCAGCAGTGCCTCGTGGACAGGGCACTCTAACTATGGCTACACCTTC.

This clonotype has ten or more counts. The chain links TRBV20-1 to TRBJ1-2; maybe TRBD1 (5 bases). CDR1 and CDR2 from the germline V gene are DFQATT and SNEGSKA (reference sequence). There are 14 residues in the CDR3. V was cut by 4 bases and J by 4 bases, with 16 bases left in between. CDR3 region: CSAKQGAGSYGYTF. DNA for the CDR3: TGCAGTGCTAAGCAGGGAGCGGGAAGCTATGGCTACACCTTC.

Points on this clonotype: One base separates it from a far larger clone, so it is likely a read error. This CDR3 is CASSERASGRFADTQYF. The CDR3 DNA follows: TGTGCCAGCAGTGAACGGGCTAGCGGGCGCTTCGCAGATACGCAGTATTTT. This rearrangement joins TRBV6-4 to TRBJ2-3, with 8 bases aligning to TRBD2. CDR3 length: 17 amino acids. From germline, CDR1 is MRHNA and CDR2 SNTAGT. Germline trimming cut 3 bases from V and 4 bases from J; bases unmatched to any gene: 12.

As concerns this clonotype: Possible read error: a much larger clone is one base away. The chain links TRBV5-4 to TRBJ1-2; D not resolved. This CDR3 has 19 amino acids. The germline V gene encodes CDR1 SGHNT and CDR2 YYREEE (reference sequence). V lost 0 bases and J lost 0, with 21 bases in between. The CDR3 DNA sequence: TGTGCCAGCAGCTTGGTGGCAGTGTCGTTATTTATGGCTAACTATGGCTACACCTTC. It is translated as CASSLVAVSLFMANYGYTF.

This clonotype was picked up many times. The rearrangement links TRBV6-2 or TRBV6-3 to TRBJ2-3; the D call may be TRBD1 or TRBD2 (5 bases each). V gave up 8 bases and J gave up 4 bases, with 22 bases separating them. CDR1 and CDR2 (germline): MNHEY, SVGEGT. CDR3 size: 16 residues. The CDR3 DNA reads TGTGCCAGCGTGAGGGGTGAGGGGTCGATCTCAGATACGCAGTATTTT. Protein: CASVRGEGSISDTQYF.

This clonotype was counted a few times. The chain joins TRBV18 to TRBJ1-5; TRBD1 aligns across 9 bases. CDR3 length equals 15 residues. Germline V gives CDR1 KGHSH, CDR2 LQKENI. With V trimmed by 3 bases and J by 8 bases, 8 bases remained unmatched. Here the CDR3 DNA reads TGTGCCAGCTCACCTCGGACAGGGGAAAGGGAGCCCCAGCATTTT. This gives the protein CASSPRTGEREPQHF.

This clonotype came up many times. This chain links TRBV7-9 with TRBJ1-5; D call uncertain. Germline CDR1 is SEHNR and CDR2 is FQNEAQ (reference sequence). This CDR3 comprises 13 residues. V was trimmed by 11 bases and J by 2 bases, leaving 13 bases between them. The CDR3: CAVTRIGNQPQHF. The CDR3 nucleotides read TGTGCCGTGACGCGGATTGGCAATCAGCCCCAGCATTTT.

Notes on this clonotype: A much larger clone lies one base from this, so it may be a read error. The chain couples TRBV5-4 to TRBJ2-3; a possible D gene is TRBD1 (6 bases). Germline CDR1 and CDR2: SGHNT and YYREEE (reference sequence). CDR3 length: 13 residues. For the CDR3, the DNA is TGTGCCAGCAGCACCACAGGGTCGGATACGAAGTATTTT. Its protein product is CASSTTGSDTKYF.

In regard to this clonotype: Possible read error: a much larger clone is one base away. The chain joins TRBV7-2 to TRBJ1-5; D uncertain. This CDR3 is built from 14 residues. CDR1 and CDR2 (germline): SGHTA, FQGNSA. V was clipped by 6 bases and J by 7 bases, with 16 bases between them. The CDR3 DNA follows: TGTGCCAGCAGGTCCTTGGGAGGAGGGCAGCCCCAGCATTTT. It specifies CASRSLGGGQPQHF.

This clonotype was counted many times. The chain uses TRBV15 and TRBJ1-5; D perhaps matches TRBD1 (6 bases). Per germline, CDR1 LNHNV and CDR2 YYDKDF (reference sequence). V dropped 3 bases and J dropped 1 base, with 7 bases sitting between them. This CDR3 is built from 14 residues. In DNA, the CDR3 is TGTGCCACCAGCAGGGGACAAAGCAATCAGCCCCAGCATTTT. The encoded protein is CATSRGQSNQPQHF.

This clonotype has a count of ten or more. The chain carries TRBV20-1 and TRBJ2-7, with D perhaps matching TRBD2 (5 bases). The CDR3 has 13 residues. The germline V and J ends were trimmed by 2 bases and 6 bases, with 14 bases remaining between them. Germline V gene data show CDR1 as DFQATT and CDR2 as SNEGSKA (reference sequence). CDR3 protein: CSARSSAAGEQYF. The CDR3 DNA sequence: TGCAGTGCTAGAAGTTCCGCCGCGGGCGAGCAGTACTTC.